This T cell receptor beta chain was observed in a study of shared clonotypes between healthy human individuals. Whole-study results and caveats: The sharing of roughly 5% of naive CD4 clonotypes was seen across a handful of donors. Sampling used blood alone; tissue repertoires probably differ. Naive subsets tended to show greater estimated richness than memory subsets.

Assay execution took place at the deep level. Using immunoSEQ multiplex PCR, the repertoire was profiled, and TCRdb retains in-frame clones only, with some absent. Of 2 million to 3 million clones in the sample, around nine tenths were seen once. Remarks on this clone: Its antigen is not identified.

V was shortened by 0 bases and J by 4 bases, with 13 bases between the two germline ends. The germline gives CDR1 SGHTS, CDR2 YDEGEE. CDR3 length equals 15 residues. Sequencing input: naive CD4+ T cells sorted from blood. Subset noted: CD45RA+ positively selected. The sequence was collected from a man between 18 and 29 years old in good health. V gene TRBV5-8 combines with J gene TRBJ1-2; D not certain. CDR3 nucleotides: TGTGCCAGCAGCTTGGATCTTTCAGGCCTCTATGGCTACACCTTC. Translating it yields CASSLDLSGLYGYTF.